The 25 T cell receptor beta chains reported below all come from one sample, sequenced in a study of T cell responses to AZD1222 COVID-19 vaccine. Sequencing was performed with immunoSEQ multiplex PCR; in TCRdb, only in-frame clones are kept and a portion is missing. The sample holds 130,000 to 150,000 clones, about 93% seen once. The input for sequencing was peripheral blood, taken on day 0 of AZD1222 vaccination. The receptors were gathered from an adult in good health.

This clone was observed a handful of times. The rearrangement joins TRBV7-9 to TRBJ2-3, with D perhaps assigned TRBD1 or TRBD2 (6 bases each). The CDR3 consists of 15 residues. Germline-derived CDR1 and CDR2 are SEHNR and FQNEAQ (reference sequence). V was shortened by 3 bases and J by 1 base, with 11 bases between the two germline ends. The CDR3 bases are TGTGCCAGCAGCTTGGGGGGCTCTGGCACAGATACGCAGTATTTT. It translates to CASSLGGSGTDTQYF.

The CDR3 region is CASSSLKRDTQYF. The CDR3, as DNA: TGTGCCAGCAGCTCTTTGAAGCGCGATACGCAGTATTTT. The chain has TRBV7-8 and TRBJ2-3; no clear D gene. CDR1 is SGHVS and CDR2 is FQNEAQ in the germline V gene. With 4 bases removed from V and 6 bases from J, the gap between germline ends came to 11 bases. The CDR3 runs 13 residues.

V and J are TRBV5-1 and TRBJ1-4; D unclear. Germline V gives CDR1 SGHRS, CDR2 YFSETQ. This CDR3 is 19 amino acids long. V lost 4 bases, J lost 7 bases, and 29 bases lay in between. This CDR3 is CASSRGQTGYLFGSEKLFF. The CDR3 region has the DNA TGCGCCAGCAGCCGAGGGCAGACGGGTTATCTATTTGGTTCTGAAAAACTGTTTTTT.

The chain links TRBV7-2 to TRBJ2-7, with D tentatively TRBD2 (6 bases). CDR3 length equals 12 residues. Germline V gene data show CDR1 as SGHTA and CDR2 as FQGNSA. Trimming shortened V by 1 base and J by 9 bases, and 10 bases separated the two germline ends. CDR3 loop: CASSLERVRQYF. The CDR3 coding sequence is TGTGCCAGCAGCTTAGAGCGGGTTAGGCAGTACTTC.

V usage is TRBV5-1 and J usage is TRBJ2-1, with 14 bases lining up with TRBD2. The junction had 8 bases not matched to a gene; V was cut back by 4 bases and J by 8 bases. Germline V gene data show CDR1 as SGHRS and CDR2 as YFSETQ. This CDR3 has 16 residues. The CDR3 DNA reads as TGCGCCAGCAGCACGGGACTAGCGGGAGTTTTGGATGAGCAGTTCTTC. It specifies CASSTGLAGVLDEQFF.

The chain joins TRBV7-9 to TRBJ2-3; 14 positions match TRBD2. CDR3 size: 19 residues. Germline-derived CDR1 and CDR2 are SEHNR and FQNEAQ (reference sequence). V was clipped by 5 bases and J by 4 bases; unmatched bases: 14. The CDR3 bases are TGTGCCAGCAGCCTCCCTCCGGGACTAGCGGGAGTCTGGGCAGATACGCAGTATTTT. Its protein product is CASSLPPGLAGVWADTQYF.

The rearrangement uses TRBV6-2 or TRBV6-3 and TRBJ2-1; TRBD1 is a possible D gene (5 bases). The ends were cut back, 3 bases at V and 6 bases at J, with 12 bases in the middle. CDR1 and CDR2 from the germline V gene are MNHEY and SVGEGT. The CDR3 runs 14 residues. CDR3: CASSYQGSGNEQFF. CDR3 bases: TGTGCCAGCAGTTATCAGGGCTCGGGCAATGAGCAGTTCTTC.

The V call is TRBV7-9, the J call TRBJ1-2; D remains ambiguous. Germline lookup yields CDR1 SEHNR and CDR2 FQNEAQ (reference sequence). V was shortened by 2 bases and J by 6 bases, with 10 bases between the two germline ends. The CDR3 is 13 residues long. CDR3 residues: CASSLLDRHGYTF. For the CDR3, the DNA is TGTGCCAGCAGCTTACTGGACCGTCATGGCTACACCTTC.

The genes are TRBV4-1 and TRBJ1-1; 7 nucleotides align to TRBD1. CDR3 size: 14 residues. V shed 1 base and J 7 bases; nucleotides not matched to a gene: 6. CDR1 is MGHRA and CDR2 is YSYEKL in the germline V gene. For the CDR3, the DNA is TGCGCCAGCAGCCAAGTCGGGACAGAGAATGAAGCTTTCTTT. It codes for CASSQVGTENEAFF.

This rearrangement joins TRBV28 to TRBJ2-7; D gene unclear. Trimming shortened V by 6 bases and J by 2 bases, and 11 bases separated the two germline ends. Germline lookup yields CDR1 MDHEN and CDR2 SYDVKM. The CDR3 is made up of 13 amino acids. The CDR3: CASSPNYTYEQYF. Written as DNA, the CDR3 is TGTGCCAGCAGCCCCAACTACACCTACGAGCAGTACTTC.

This clone was seen a few times. V is TRBV2 and J is TRBJ2-5, with D unclear. The CDR3 covers 15 residues. V gave up 4 bases and J gave up 5 bases, with 17 bases separating them. CDR1 SNHLY and CDR2 FYNNEI come from the germline V gene. The CDR3 DNA is TGTGCCAGCAGTGCGGTGGGGAATGTGAGGGAGACCCAGTACTTC. Translation: CASSAVGNVRETQYF.

The chain carries TRBV4-1 and TRBJ1-6; 7 nucleotides line up with TRBD1. In germline, CDR1 is MGHRA, CDR2 YSYEKL. J lost 9 bases, V lost 0 bases, and 8 bases had no gene match. The CDR3 spans 16 residues. The CDR3 is CASSQDPRGRGSPLHF. The CDR3 nucleotides read TGCGCCAGCAGCCAAGATCCCAGGGGGAGGGGTTCACCCCTCCACTTT.

As DNA, the CDR3 is TGTGCCAGCAGCCCGGGGACAGGGTGGTTCAATGAGCAGTTCTTC. It codes for CASSPGTGWFNEQFF. The rearrangement uses TRBV6-2 or TRBV6-3 and TRBJ2-1; 9 bases fit TRBD1. Per the germline V gene, CDR1 is MNHEY and CDR2 is SVGEGT. The CDR3 extends over 15 amino acids. V lost 6 bases and J lost 6; bases outside the gene matches: 9.

The gene calls are TRBV5-1 and TRBJ2-1; 10 bases line up with TRBD2. This CDR3 spans 15 amino acids. The germline V gene encodes CDR1 SGHRS and CDR2 YFSETQ. The V and J ends lost 0 bases and 4 bases, in that order; junction bases with no gene match: 1. The CDR3, as DNA: TGCGCCAGCAGCTTGGTAGCGGGGGGTTACAATGAGCAGTTCTTC. This encodes CASSLVAGGYNEQFF.

The chain links TRBV27 to TRBJ2-3; 8 bases map to TRBD2. Trimming removed 7 bases from V and 4 bases from J; junction bases left unmatched: 7. The CDR3 covers 14 residues. Germline V gene lookup returns CDR1 MNHEY and CDR2 SMNVEV (reference sequence). This chain's CDR3 is CASTSGGAADTQYF. In DNA form, the CDR3 reads TGTGCCAGCACCTCGGGGGGGGCCGCAGATACGCAGTATTTT.

The chain carries TRBV10-3 and TRBJ1-2; D is uncertain. The CDR3 is 14 amino acids. Germline CDR1 ENHRY, CDR2 SYGVKD. V was clipped by 0 bases and J by 4 bases, with 9 bases between them. The CDR3 sequence: CAISESDAGYGYTF. CDR3 DNA sequence: TGTGCCATCAGTGAGTCGGATGCGGGCTATGGCTACACCTTC.

This clone was found a few times. This rearrangement joins TRBV6-4 to TRBJ2-2; no reliable D call. Trimming pared 3 bases from V and 6 bases from J, leaving 8 bases between. CDR1 MRHNA and CDR2 SNTAGT come from the germline V gene. CDR3 length: 13 residues. This CDR3 is CASSEGEAGELFF. In DNA form, the CDR3 reads TGTGCCAGCAGTGAGGGCGAGGCCGGGGAGCTGTTTTTT.

V gene TRBV6-5 combines with J gene TRBJ2-7, with 10 bases fitting TRBD1. The CDR3 extends over 15 amino acids. V shed 10 bases and J 5 bases; nucleotides not matched to a gene: 14. Germline V lookup: CDR1 MNHEY, CDR2 SVGAGI. The CDR3 spells CATGPGDRGTHEQYF. The CDR3 nucleotides are TGTGCCACCGGGCCGGGGGACAGGGGCACCCACGAGCAGTACTTC.

V usage is TRBV6-2 or TRBV6-3 and J usage is TRBJ2-3; the match to TRBD1 covers 7 bases. The V segment lost 3 bases and the J segment 4 bases; nucleotides outside the gene matches: 1. CDR3 length equals 13 residues. The germline V gene encodes CDR1 MNHEY and CDR2 SVGEGT. The CDR3 spells CASSYQGADTQYF. The CDR3, as DNA: TGTGCCAGCAGTTATCAGGGGGCAGATACGCAGTATTTT.

For the CDR3, the DNA is TGTGCCAGCAGTGAATTCGGGGACACCCCCCTCTTTGGCTACACCTTC. This encodes CASSEFGDTPLFGYTF. This chain joins TRBV25-1 and TRBJ1-2; TRBD1 is a possible D gene (6 bases). Germline V CDR1 and CDR2: MGHDK, SYGVNS. This CDR3 is built from 16 residues. Trimming stripped 1 base from V and 7 bases from J, with 19 bases between.

The V and J genes are TRBV24-1 and TRBJ2-2; weak D call: TRBD1 (6 bases). The CDR3 sequence is 18 residues long. The V and J ends lost 4 bases and 7 bases respectively, with 24 bases between them. CDR1 and CDR2 from the germline V gene are KGHDR and SFDVKD. The CDR3 here is CATSDSPGMGARYGELFF. The CDR3 region has the DNA TGTGCCACCAGTGACTCCCCCGGAATGGGGGCGAGGTACGGGGAGCTGTTTTTT.

The V call is TRBV9, the J call TRBJ2-7, with 9 bases matching TRBD1. CDR1 and CDR2 (germline): SGDLS, YYNGEE. V was pared by 2 bases and J by 3 bases, with 3 bases of the junction left unmatched. The CDR3 covers 14 residues. The CDR3 here is CASSVGQGNYEQYF. The CDR3 DNA follows: TGTGCCAGCAGCGTCGGACAGGGGAACTACGAGCAGTACTTC.

The rearrangement joins TRBV7-2 to TRBJ2-1; D could derive from TRBD1 or TRBD2 (5 bases each). CDR1 is SGHTA, CDR2 FQGNSA, per germline. Trimming took off 5 bases at V and 10 bases at J, with 15 bases between the two ends. The CDR3 covers 13 residues. The CDR3 DNA is TGTGCCAGCAGCGGCCCAAGTCGGGGCGAGCAGTTCTTC. The encoded protein is CASSGPSRGEQFF. The whole variable domain, remainder taken from reference TRBV7-2 and TRBJ2-1, is GAGVSQSPSNKVTEKGKDVELRCDPISGHTALYWYRQSLGQGLEFLIYFQGNSAPDKSGLPSDRFSAERTGGSVSTLTIQRTQQEDSAVYLCASSGPSRGEQFFGPGTRLTVL.

This clone was observed a single time. The V call is TRBV7-3, the J call TRBJ2-5; 7 bases agree with TRBD1. V dropped 4 bases and J dropped 2; count of bases not matched to a gene: 7. In germline, CDR1 is SGHTA, CDR2 FQGTGA. CDR3 size: 15 residues. The CDR3 here is CASSSYPGQQETQYF. CDR3 coding DNA: TGTGCCAGCAGCTCTTATCCGGGACAGCAAGAGACCCAGTACTTC.

V is TRBV27 and J is TRBJ2-6; D remains ambiguous. In germline, CDR1 is MNHEY, CDR2 SMNVEV (reference sequence). The V end lost 1 base, the J end lost 3 bases, and 7 bases lay between the germline ends. This CDR3 contains 15 residues. CDR3 residues: CASSLWVGGANVLTF. The CDR3 nucleotides are TGTGCCAGCAGTTTATGGGTTGGTGGGGCCAACGTCCTGACTTTC.